This paragraph covers one T cell receptor beta chain sequence. Its antigen is not identified. This sample was taken from a study of shared clonotypes between healthy human individuals. Overall study findings and caveats: Generation probabilities were higher for clonotypes shared across all four sorted-subset donors than for unshared ones. In general, naive subsets displayed greater estimated richness than memory subsets did.

CD8 cells regarded as naive lacked CD45RO, were positively chosen for CCR7, and omitted terminally differentiated effector memory CD45RA+ cells. Germline CDR1 and CDR2: SGHDT and YYEEEE. Deletions cut 4 bases from V and 3 bases from J, with 18 bases between. The CDR3 is made up of 16 amino acids. The data were produced by immunoSEQ multiplex PCR, yet TCRdb's version contains in-frame clones alone and is incomplete. The repertoire includes around 550,000 clones, about 95% of them detected once, and around 0.12% sits in the top ten. The sequence derives from a woman younger than 45 in good health. The V gene is TRBV5-6, the J gene TRBJ2-3; possibly TRBD1 for D (6 bases). The sequencing sample was made of naive CD8+ T cells sorted from blood. The CDR3 is CASSGPTGRGTDTQYF. As DNA, the CDR3 is TGTGCCAGCAGCGGACCGACAGGTAGGGGGACAGATACGCAGTATTTT.